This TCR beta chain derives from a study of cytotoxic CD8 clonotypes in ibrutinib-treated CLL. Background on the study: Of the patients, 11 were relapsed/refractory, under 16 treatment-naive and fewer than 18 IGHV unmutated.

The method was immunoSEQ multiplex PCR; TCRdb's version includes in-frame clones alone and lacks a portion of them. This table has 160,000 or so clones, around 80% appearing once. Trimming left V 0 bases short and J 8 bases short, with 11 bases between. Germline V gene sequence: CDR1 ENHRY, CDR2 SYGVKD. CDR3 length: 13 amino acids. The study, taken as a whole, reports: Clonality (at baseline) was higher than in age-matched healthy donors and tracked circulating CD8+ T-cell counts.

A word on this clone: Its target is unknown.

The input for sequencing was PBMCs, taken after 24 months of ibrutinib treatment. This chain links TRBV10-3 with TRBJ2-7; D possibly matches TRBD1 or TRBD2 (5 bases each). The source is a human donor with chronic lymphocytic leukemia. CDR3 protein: CAISESGPYKQYF. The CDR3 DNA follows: TGTGCCATCAGTGAGTCGGGACCTTACAAGCAGTACTTC.